A single sample is the source of the 9 T cell receptor beta chains below, sequenced in a study of CD8+ T cells in alopecia areata. The treatment here: oral pan-JAK inhibitor, 5-10 mg twice daily. Extraction of RNA preceded its reverse transcription into cDNA, which served as the sequencing template. Only in-frame clones appear in the TCRdb table, and some are missing; sequencing was by immunoSEQ multiplex PCR. The sample has around 150,000 clones, roughly 82% seen once. Sequenced material: CD8+ T cells sorted from blood, taken at week 4, from a patient treated with tofacitinib. The receptors were gathered from a human donor with alopecia areata.

This clone was recorded once. The rearrangement links TRBV7-6 to TRBJ2-1; 7 nucleotides align to TRBD2. There are 16 residues in the CDR3. Germline-derived CDR1 and CDR2 are SGHVS and FNYEAQ. The V gene end was trimmed by 1 base and the J gene end by 2 bases; junction bases not matched to a gene: 5. The CDR3 bases are TGTGCCAGCAGCTTAGAGAGCGGGGTGGCCTACAATGAGCAGTTCTTC. Amino acid sequence: CASSLESGVAYNEQFF.

The chain uses TRBV4-1 and TRBJ2-7; no clear D gene. Per germline, CDR1 MGHRA and CDR2 YSYEKL. CDR3 length equals 14 residues. The germline V and J ends were trimmed by 3 bases and 2 bases, with 11 bases remaining between them. The DNA of the CDR3 is TGCGCCAGCAGCCACCATCACACCGCCTACGAGCAGTACTTC. Translation: CASSHHHTAYEQYF.

The rearrangement links TRBV21-1 to TRBJ2-7; TRBD1, the table's D call, lacks a check against the DNA. TRBV21-1 is deemed a pseudogene. CDR3 length equals 18 residues. Written as DNA, the CDR3 is TGTGCCAGCAGCAAAGAGGAAAGTCCCCGGGACAGGTTCTACGAGCAGTACTTC. Residues: CASSKEESPRDRFYEQYF.

The chain links TRBV30 to TRBJ2-7; D ambiguous. The CDR3 loop spans 12 amino acids. Deletions cut 0 bases from V and 2 bases from J, with 5 bases between. Germline CDR1 and CDR2: GTSNPN and SVGIG (reference sequence). For the CDR3, the DNA is TGTGCCTGGAGTGTTGGCCCCTACGAGCAGTACTTC. The encoded protein is CAWSVGPYEQYF.

The rearrangement joins TRBV7-2 to TRBJ2-5; TRBD2 might be the D (6 bases). The germline CDR1 and CDR2 sequences are SGHTA and FQGNSA. V was shortened by 0 bases and J by 1 base, with 18 bases between the two germline ends. The CDR3 is 18 amino acids. The CDR3 protein is CASSLARGTSSTQETQYF. CDR3 DNA: TGTGCCAGCAGCTTAGCGCGGGGAACTAGCTCAACCCAAGAGACCCAGTACTTC.

The chain combines TRBV29-1 with TRBJ1-2; D is ambiguous. Trimming removed 4 bases at V and 3 bases at J, with 15 bases between. The germline V gene has CDR1 SQVTM and CDR2 ANQGSEA. The CDR3 has 14 amino acids. The CDR3 sequence: CSVVTLSGYYGYTF. As DNA, the CDR3 is TGCAGCGTTGTGACCCTTTCGGGATACTATGGCTACACCTTC. The whole variable domain, remainder taken from reference TRBV29-1 and TRBJ1-2, is SAVISQKPSRDICQRGTSLTIQCQVDSQVTMMFWYRQQPGQSLTLIATANQGSEATYESGFVIDKFPISRPNLTFSTLTVSNMSPEDSSIYLCSVVTLSGYYGYTFGSGTRLTVV.

This clone was seen just once. The rearrangement uses TRBV11-2 and TRBJ2-7; D is unresolved. Germline V CDR1 and CDR2: SGHAT, FQNNGV. This CDR3 spans 14 amino acids. Trimming removed 0 bases at V and 3 bases at J, with 9 bases between. CDR3 loop: CASSLEVGNYEQYF. The DNA of the CDR3 is TGTGCCAGCAGCTTAGAAGTAGGTAACTACGAGCAGTACTTC.

The chain is built from TRBV30 and TRBJ1-1; D is uncertain. There are 13 residues in the CDR3. The V and J ends lost 1 base and 4 bases respectively, with 10 bases between them. Looked up from germline, CDR1 is GTSNPN and CDR2 is SVGIG (reference sequence). The chain's CDR3 is CAWSDGLSTEAFF. The CDR3 nucleotides read TGTGCCTGGAGTGACGGGTTGAGCACTGAAGCTTTCTTT. The variable domain in full, with the rest retrieved from reference TRBV30 and TRBJ1-1, is SQTIHQWPATLVQPVGSPLSLECTVEGTSNPNLYWYRQAAGRGLQLLFYSVGIGQISSEVPQNLSASRPQDRQFILSSKKLLLSDSGFYLCAWSDGLSTEAFFGQGTRLTVV.

This chain connects TRBV2 to TRBJ2-1; TRBD1 aligns across 9 bases. Germline lookup yields CDR1 SNHLY and CDR2 FYNNEI. With V trimmed by 8 bases and J by 9 bases, 17 bases remained unmatched. This CDR3 comprises 16 residues. This CDR3 is CASLSNPGQGSSEQFF. The CDR3 region has the DNA TGTGCCAGCCTATCTAACCCGGGACAGGGATCTAGTGAGCAGTTCTTC.